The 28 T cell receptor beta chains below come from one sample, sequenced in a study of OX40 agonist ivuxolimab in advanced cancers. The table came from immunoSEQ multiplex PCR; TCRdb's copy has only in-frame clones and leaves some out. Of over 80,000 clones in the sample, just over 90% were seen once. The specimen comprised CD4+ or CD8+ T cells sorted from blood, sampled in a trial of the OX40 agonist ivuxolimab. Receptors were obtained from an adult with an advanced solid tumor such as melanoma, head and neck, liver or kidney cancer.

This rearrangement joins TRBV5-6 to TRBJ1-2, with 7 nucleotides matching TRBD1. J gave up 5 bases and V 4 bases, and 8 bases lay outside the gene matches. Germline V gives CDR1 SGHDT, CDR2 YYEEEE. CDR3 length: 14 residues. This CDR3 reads CASSLSTGRYGYTF. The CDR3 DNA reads TGTGCCAGCAGCCTATCGACAGGGCGGTATGGCTACACCTTC.

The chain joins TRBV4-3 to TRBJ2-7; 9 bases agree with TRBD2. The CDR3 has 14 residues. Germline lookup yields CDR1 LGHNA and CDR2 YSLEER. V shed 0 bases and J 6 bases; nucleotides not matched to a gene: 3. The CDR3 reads CASSQDSGSFEQYF. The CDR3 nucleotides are TGCGCCAGCAGCCAAGATAGCGGGAGTTTCGAGCAGTACTTC.

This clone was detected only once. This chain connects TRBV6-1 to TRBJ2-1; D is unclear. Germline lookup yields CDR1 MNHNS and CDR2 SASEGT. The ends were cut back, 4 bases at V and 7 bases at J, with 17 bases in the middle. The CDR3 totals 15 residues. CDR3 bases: TGTGCCAGCAGTGCCCCCGATTACCAAGATAATGAGCAGTTCTTC. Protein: CASSAPDYQDNEQFF.

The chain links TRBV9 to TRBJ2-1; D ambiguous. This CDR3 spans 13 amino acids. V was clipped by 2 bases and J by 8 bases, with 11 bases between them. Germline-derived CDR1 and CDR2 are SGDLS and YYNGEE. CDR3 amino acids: CASSVNLPDEQFF. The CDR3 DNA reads TGTGCCAGCAGCGTTAATCTCCCGGATGAGCAGTTCTTC.

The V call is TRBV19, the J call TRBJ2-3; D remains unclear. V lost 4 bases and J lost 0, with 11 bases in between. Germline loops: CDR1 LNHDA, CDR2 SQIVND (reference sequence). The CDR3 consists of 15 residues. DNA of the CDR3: TGTGCCAGTAGTAAGGGAAGAACAAGCACAGATACGCAGTATTTT. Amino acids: CASSKGRTSTDTQYF.

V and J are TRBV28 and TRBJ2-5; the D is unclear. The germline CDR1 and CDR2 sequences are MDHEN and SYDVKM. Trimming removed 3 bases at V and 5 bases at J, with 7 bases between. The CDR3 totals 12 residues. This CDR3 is CASSFGRETQYF. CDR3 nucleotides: TGTGCCAGCAGTTTCGGTAGGGAGACCCAGTACTTC.

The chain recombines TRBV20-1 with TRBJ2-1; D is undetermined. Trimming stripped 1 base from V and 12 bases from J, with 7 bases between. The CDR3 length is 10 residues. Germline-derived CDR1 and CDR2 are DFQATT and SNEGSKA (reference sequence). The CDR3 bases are TGCAGTGCTAGAGGCGAGCGGCAGTTCTTC. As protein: CSARGERQFF.

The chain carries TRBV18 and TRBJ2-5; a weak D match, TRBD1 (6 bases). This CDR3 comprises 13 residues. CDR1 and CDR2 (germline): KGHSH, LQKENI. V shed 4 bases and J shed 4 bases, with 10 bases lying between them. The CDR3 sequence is CASSLRRGETQYF. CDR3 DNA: TGTGCCAGCTCACTGCGCAGGGGAGAGACCCAGTACTTC. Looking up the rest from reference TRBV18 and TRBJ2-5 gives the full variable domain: NAGVMQNPRHLVRRRGQEARLRCSPMKGHSHVYWYRQLPEEGLKFMVYLQKENIIDESGMPKERFSAEFPKEGPSILRIQQVVRGDSAAYFCASSLRRGETQYFGPGTRLLVL.

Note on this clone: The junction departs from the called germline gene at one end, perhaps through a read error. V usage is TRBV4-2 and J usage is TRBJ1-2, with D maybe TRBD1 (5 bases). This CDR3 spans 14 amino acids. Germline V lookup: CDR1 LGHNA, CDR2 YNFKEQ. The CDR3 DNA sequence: TGTGCCAACAGCCAAGATCGGCAGGGACATGGCTACACCTTC. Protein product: CANSQDRQGHGYTF.

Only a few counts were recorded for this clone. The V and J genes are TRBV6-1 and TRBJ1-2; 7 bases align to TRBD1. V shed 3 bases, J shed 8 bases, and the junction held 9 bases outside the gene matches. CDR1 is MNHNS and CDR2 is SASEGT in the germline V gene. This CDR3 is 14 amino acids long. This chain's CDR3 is CASSEYDRDAGYTF. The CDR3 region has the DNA TGTGCCAGCAGTGAGTATGACAGGGACGCCGGCTACACCTTC.

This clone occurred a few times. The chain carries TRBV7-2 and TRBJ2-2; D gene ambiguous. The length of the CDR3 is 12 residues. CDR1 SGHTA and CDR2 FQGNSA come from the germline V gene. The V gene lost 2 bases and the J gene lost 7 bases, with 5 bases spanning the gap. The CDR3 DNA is TGTGCCAGCAGCTTAAATGTCGGGGAGCTGTTTTTT. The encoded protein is CASSLNVGELFF.

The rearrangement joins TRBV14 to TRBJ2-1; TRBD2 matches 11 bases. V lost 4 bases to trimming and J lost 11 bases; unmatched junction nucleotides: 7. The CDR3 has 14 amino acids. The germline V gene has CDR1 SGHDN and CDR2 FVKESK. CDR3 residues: CASSRVLAGEKQFF. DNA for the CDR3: TGTGCCAGCAGCCGCGTACTAGCGGGGGAAAAGCAGTTCTTC.

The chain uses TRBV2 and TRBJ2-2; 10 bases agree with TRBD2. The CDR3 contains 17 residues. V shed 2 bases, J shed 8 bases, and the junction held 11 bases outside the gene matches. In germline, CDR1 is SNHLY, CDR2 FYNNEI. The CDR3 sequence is CASSERNSGRAKGELFF. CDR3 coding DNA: TGTGCCAGCAGTGAAAGAAACAGCGGGAGGGCTAAAGGGGAGCTGTTTTTT.

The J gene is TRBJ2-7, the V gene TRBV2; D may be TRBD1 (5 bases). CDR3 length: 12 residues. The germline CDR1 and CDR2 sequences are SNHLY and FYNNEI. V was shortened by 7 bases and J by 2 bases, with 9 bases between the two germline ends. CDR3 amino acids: CASKADTYEQYF. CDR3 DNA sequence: TGTGCCAGCAAGGCGGACACCTACGAGCAGTACTTC.

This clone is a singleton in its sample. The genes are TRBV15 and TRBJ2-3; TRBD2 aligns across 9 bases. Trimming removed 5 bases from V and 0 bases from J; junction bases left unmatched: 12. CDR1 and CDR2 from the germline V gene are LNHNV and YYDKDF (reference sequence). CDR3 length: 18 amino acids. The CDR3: CATSDRLTSGGSTDTQYF. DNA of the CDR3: TGTGCCACCAGCGACCGACTGACTAGCGGAGGTAGCACAGATACGCAGTATTTT.

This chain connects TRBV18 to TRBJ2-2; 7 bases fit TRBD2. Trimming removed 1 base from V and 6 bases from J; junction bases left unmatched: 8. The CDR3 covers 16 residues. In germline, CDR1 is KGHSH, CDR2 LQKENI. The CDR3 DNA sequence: TGTGCCAGCTCACCACGCCTCAGCGGGATCGCCGGGGAGCTGTTTTTT. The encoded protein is CASSPRLSGIAGELFF.

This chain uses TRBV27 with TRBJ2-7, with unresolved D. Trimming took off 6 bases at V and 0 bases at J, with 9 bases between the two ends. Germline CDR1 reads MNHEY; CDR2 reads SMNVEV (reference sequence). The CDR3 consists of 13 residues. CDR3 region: CASSLKASYEQYF. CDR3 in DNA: TGTGCCAGCAGCCTAAAAGCCTCCTACGAGCAGTACTTC.

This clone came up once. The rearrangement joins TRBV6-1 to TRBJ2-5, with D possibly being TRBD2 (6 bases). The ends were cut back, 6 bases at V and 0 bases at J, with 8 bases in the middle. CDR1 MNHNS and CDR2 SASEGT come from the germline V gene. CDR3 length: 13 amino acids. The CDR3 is CASRGTDQETQYF. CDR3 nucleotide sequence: TGTGCCAGCAGAGGGACTGACCAAGAGACCCAGTACTTC.

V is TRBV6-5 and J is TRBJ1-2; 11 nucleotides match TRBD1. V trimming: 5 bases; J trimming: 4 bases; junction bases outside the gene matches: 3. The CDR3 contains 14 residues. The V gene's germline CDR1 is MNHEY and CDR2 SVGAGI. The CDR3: CASSRTGGGYGYTF. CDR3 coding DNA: TGTGCCAGCAGTCGGACAGGGGGCGGCTATGGCTACACCTTC.

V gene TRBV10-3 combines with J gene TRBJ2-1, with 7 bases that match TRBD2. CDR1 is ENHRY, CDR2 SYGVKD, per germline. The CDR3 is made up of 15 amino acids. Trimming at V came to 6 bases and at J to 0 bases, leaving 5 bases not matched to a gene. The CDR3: CAIRELAASYNEQFF. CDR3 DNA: TGTGCCATCAGGGAGCTAGCGGCCTCCTACAATGAGCAGTTCTTC.

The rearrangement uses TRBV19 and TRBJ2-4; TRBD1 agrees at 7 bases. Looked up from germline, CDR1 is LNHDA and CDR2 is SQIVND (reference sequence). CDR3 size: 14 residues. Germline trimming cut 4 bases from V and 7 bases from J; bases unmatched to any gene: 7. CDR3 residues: CASSNRGRVNIQYF. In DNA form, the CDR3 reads TGTGCCAGTAGTAACAGGGGCAGGGTGAACATTCAGTACTTC.

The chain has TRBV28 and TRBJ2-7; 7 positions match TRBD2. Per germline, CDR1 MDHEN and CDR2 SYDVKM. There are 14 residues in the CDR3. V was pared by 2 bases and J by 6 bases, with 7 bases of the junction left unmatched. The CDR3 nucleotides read TGTGCCAGCAGTTTAGGTCAGGGCGGGAGCGAGCAGTACTTC. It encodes CASSLGQGGSEQYF.

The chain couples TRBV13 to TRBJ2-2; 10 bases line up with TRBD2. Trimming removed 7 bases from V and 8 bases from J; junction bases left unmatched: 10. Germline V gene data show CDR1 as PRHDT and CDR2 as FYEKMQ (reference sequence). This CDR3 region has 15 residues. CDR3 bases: TGTGCCAGCAAACTCGGACTAGCGGTGAGGGGGGAGCTGTTTTTT. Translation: CASKLGLAVRGELFF.

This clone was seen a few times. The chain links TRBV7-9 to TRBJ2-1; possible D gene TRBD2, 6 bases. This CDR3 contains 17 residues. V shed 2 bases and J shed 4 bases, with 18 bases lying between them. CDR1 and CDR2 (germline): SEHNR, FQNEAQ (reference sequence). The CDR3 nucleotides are TGTGCCAGCAGCTTAATAGAGACTAGTCGGGTATACAATGAGCAGTTCTTC. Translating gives CASSLIETSRVYNEQFF.

The CDR3 DNA follows: TGTGCCAGCAGTATTACAGCTTATAGCAATCAGCCCCAGTATTTT. Its translation is CASSITAYSNQPQYF. The rearrangement uses TRBV6-1 and TRBJ1-5; D is unresolved. Judging by the DNA end, TRBJ2-3 fits better; the J call may be wrong. CDR1 and CDR2 from the germline V gene are MNHNS and SASEGT. This CDR3 contains 15 residues.

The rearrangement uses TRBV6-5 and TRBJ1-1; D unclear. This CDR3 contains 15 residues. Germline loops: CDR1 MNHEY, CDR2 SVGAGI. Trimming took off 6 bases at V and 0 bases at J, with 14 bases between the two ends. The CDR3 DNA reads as TGTGCCAGCAGCCCCCGATGGGTACTGAACACTGAAGCTTTCTTT. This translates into CASSPRWVLNTEAFF.

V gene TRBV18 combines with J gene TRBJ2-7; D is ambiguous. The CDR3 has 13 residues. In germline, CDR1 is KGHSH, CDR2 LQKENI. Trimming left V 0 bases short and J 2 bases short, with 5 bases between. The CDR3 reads CASSPPATYEQYF. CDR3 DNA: TGTGCCAGCTCACCACCAGCAACCTACGAGCAGTACTTC.

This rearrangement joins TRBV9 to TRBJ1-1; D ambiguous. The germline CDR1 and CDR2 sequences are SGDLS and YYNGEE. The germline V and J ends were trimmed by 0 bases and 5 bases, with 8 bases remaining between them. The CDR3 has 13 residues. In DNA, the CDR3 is TGTGCCAGCAGCGTAGGTGTGTTGACTGAAGCTTTCTTT. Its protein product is CASSVGVLTEAFF.